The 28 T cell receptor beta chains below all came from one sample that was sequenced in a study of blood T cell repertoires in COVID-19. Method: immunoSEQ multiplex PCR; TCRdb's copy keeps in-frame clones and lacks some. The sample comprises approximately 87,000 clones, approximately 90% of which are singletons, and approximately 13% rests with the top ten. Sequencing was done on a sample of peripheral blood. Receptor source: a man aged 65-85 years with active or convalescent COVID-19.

CDR3 residues: CASSWPSGGEQYF. In nucleotides, the CDR3 is TGTGCCAGCAGTTGGCCTTCAGGGGGCGAGCAGTACTTC. The chain recombines TRBV11-2 with TRBJ2-7, with TRBD1 identical over 7 bases. Germline V lookup: CDR1 SGHAT, CDR2 FQNNGV. V shed 6 bases, J shed 6 bases, and the junction held 8 bases outside the gene matches. The CDR3 covers 13 residues. Full variable domain (remainder filled in from reference TRBV11-2 and TRBJ2-7): EAGVAQSPRYKIIEKRQSVAFWCNPISGHATLYWYQQILGQGPKLLIQFQNNGVVDDSQLPKDRFSAERLKGVDSTLKIQPAKLEDSAVYLCASSWPSGGEQYFGPGTRLTVT.

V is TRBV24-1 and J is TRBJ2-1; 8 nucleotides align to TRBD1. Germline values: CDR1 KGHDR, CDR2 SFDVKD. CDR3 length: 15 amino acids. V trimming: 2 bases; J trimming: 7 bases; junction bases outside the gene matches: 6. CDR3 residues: CATSDWTGKGNEQFF. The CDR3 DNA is TGTGCCACCAGTGATTGGACAGGGAAGGGAAATGAGCAGTTCTTC.

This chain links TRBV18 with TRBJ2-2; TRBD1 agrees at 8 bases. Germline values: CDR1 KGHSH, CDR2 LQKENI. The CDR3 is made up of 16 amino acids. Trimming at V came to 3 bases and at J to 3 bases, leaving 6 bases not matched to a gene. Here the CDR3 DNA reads TGTGCCAGCTCACCGCGGACAGGGACGGACACCGGGGAGCTGTTTTTT. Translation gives CASSPRTGTDTGELFF.

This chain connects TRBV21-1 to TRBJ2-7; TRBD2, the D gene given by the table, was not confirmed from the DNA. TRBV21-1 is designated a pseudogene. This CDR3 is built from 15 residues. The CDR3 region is CASGGRRLKDYEQYF. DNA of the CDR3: TGTGCCAGCGGTGGGAGGCGTTTGAAGGACTACGAGCAGTACTTC.

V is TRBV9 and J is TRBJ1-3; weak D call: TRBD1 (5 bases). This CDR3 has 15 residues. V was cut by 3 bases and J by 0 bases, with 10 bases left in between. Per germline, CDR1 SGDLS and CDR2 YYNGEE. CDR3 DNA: TGTGCCAGCAGCGCTGGACACAACTCTGGAAACACCATATATTTT. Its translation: CASSAGHNSGNTIYF.

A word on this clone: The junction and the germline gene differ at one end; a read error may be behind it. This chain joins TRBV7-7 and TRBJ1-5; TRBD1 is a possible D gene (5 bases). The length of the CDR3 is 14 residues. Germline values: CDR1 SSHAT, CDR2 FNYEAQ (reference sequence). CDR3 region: CASSLGRGRQPQHF. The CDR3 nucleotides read TGTGCTAGCAGCTTAGGGAGGGGTAGACAGCCCCAGCATTTT.

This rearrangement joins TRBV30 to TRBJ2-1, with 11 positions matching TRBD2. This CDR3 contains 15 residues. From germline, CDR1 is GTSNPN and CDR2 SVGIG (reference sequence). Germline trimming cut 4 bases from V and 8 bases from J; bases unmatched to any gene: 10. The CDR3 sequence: CAWTITSGSFDEQFF. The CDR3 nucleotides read TGTGCCTGGACCATAACTAGCGGGAGTTTCGATGAGCAGTTCTTC.

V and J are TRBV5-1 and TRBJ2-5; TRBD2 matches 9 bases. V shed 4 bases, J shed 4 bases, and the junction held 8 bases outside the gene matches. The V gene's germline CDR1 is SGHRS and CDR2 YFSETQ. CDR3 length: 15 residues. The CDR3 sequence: CASSPAVSGRETQYF. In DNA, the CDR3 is TGCGCCAGCAGCCCGGCGGTTAGCGGGAGAGAGACCCAGTACTTC.

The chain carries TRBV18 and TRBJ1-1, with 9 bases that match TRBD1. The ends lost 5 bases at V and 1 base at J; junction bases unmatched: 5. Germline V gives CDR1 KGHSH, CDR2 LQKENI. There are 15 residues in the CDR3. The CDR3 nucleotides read TGTGCCAGCTCAAAAACAGGGGGCCGGAACACTGAAGCTTTCTTT. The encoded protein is CASSKTGGRNTEAFF.

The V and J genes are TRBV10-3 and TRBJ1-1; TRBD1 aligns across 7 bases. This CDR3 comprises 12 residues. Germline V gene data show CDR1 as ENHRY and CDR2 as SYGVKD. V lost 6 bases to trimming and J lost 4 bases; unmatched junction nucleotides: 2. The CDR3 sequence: CAISRGTTEAFF. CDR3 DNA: TGTGCCATCAGCAGGGGGACCACTGAAGCTTTCTTT.

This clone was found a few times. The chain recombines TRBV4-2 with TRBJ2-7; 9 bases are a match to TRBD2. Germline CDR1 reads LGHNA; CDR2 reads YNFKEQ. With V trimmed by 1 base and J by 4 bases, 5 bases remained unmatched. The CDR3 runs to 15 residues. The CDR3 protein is CASSQAATSGYEQYF. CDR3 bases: TGTGCCAGCAGCCAAGCCGCGACTAGCGGATACGAGCAGTACTTC.

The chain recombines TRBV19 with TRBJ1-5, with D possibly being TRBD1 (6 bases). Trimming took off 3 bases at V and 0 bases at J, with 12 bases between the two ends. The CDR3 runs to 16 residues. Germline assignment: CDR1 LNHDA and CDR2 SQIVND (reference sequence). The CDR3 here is CASSMAGQISNQPQHF. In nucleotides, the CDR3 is TGTGCCAGTAGTATGGCCGGACAGATTAGCAATCAGCCCCAGCATTTT.

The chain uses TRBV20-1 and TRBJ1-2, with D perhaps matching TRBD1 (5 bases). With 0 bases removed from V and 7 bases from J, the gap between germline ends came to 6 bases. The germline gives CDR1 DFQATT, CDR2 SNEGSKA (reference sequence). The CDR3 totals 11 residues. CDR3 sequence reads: CSAREGGGYTF. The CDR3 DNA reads TGCAGTGCTAGAGAGGGGGGTGGCTACACCTTC.

CDR3 amino acids: CASKEGVGNTIYF. CDR3 sequence (DNA): TGTGCCAGCAAAGAGGGGGTCGGAAACACCATATATTTT. The chain links TRBV7-9 to TRBJ1-3; weak D call: TRBD1 (6 bases). Germline-derived CDR1 and CDR2 are SEHNR and FQNEAQ (reference sequence). The CDR3 length is 13 residues. V was cut by 7 bases and J by 4 bases, with 11 bases left in between. The entire variable domain, with the rest obtained from reference TRBV7-9 and TRBJ1-3, is as follows: DTGVSQNPRHKITKRGQNVTFRCDPISEHNRLYWYRQTLGQGPEFLTYFQNEAQLEKSRLLSDRFSAERPKGSFSTLEIQRTEQGDSAMYLCASKEGVGNTIYFGEGSWLTVV.

CDR3 region: CASSPVFRWANVLTF. The CDR3 DNA reads TGTGCCAGCAGTCCCGTATTCAGATGGGCCAACGTCCTGACTTTC. The rearrangement joins TRBV27 to TRBJ2-6; D is undetermined. CDR1 MNHEY and CDR2 SMNVEV come from the germline V gene (reference sequence). The ends were cut back, 5 bases at V and 5 bases at J, with 13 bases in the middle. This CDR3 is built from 15 residues.

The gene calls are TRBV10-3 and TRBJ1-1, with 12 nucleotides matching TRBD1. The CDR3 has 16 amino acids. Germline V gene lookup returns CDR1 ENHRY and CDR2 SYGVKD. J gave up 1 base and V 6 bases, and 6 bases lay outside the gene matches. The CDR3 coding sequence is TGTGCCATCAGGTTGGGACAGGGGGCGCAGAACACTGAAGCTTTCTTT. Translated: CAIRLGQGAQNTEAFF.

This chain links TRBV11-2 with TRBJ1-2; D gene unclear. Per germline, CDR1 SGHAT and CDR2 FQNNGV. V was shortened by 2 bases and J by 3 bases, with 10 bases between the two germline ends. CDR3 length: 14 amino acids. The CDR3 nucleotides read TGTGCCAGCAGCTTAAATGCAGTGGACTATGGCTACACCTTC. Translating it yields CASSLNAVDYGYTF.

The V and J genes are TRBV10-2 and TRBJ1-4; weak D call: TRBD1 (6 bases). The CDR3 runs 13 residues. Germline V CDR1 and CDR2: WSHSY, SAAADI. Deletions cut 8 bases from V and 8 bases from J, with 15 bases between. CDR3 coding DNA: TGCGCCAGCCGGACAGACGTTTGGGAAAAACTGTTTTTT. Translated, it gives CASRTDVWEKLFF.

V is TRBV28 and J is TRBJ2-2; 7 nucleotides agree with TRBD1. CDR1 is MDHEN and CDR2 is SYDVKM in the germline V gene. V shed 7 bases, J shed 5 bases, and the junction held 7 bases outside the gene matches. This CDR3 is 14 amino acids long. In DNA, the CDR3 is TGTGCCAGCACCGCGACAGGGAGTACCGGGGAGCTGTTTTTT. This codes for CASTATGSTGELFF. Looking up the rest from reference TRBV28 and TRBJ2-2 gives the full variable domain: DVKVTQSSRYLVKRTGEKVFLECVQDMDHENMFWYRQDPGLGLRLIYFSYDVKMKEKGDIPEGYSVSREKKERFSLILESASTNQTSMYLCASTATGSTGELFFGEGSRLTVL.

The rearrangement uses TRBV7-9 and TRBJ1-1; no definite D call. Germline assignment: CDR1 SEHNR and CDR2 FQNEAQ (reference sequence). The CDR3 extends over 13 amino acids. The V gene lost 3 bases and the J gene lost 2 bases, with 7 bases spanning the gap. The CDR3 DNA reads TGTGCCAGCAGCTTTTGGGCTAACACTGAAGCTTTCTTT. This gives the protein CASSFWANTEAFF.

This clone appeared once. The CDR3 region is CASSLLGQNTEAFF. The CDR3 nucleotides read TGCGCCAGCAGCTTGTTGGGCCAGAACACTGAAGCTTTCTTT. The V and J genes are TRBV5-1 and TRBJ1-1; D ambiguous. CDR1 is SGHRS and CDR2 is YFSETQ in the germline V gene. V shed 1 base and J shed 1 base, with 8 bases lying between them. The CDR3 sequence is 14 residues long.

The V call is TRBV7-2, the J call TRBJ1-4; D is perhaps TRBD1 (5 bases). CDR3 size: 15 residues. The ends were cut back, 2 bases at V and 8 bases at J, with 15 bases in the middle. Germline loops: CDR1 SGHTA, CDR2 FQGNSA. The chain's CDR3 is CASSLTSGLQEKLFF. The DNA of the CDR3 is TGTGCCAGCAGCTTAACTTCGGGACTACAGGAAAAACTGTTTTTT.

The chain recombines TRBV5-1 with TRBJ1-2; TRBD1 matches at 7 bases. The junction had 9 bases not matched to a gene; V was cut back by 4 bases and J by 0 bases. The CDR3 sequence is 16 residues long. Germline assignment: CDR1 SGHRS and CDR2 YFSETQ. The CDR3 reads CASSPGTASTNYGYTF. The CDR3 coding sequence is TGCGCCAGCAGCCCCGGGACAGCCTCTACTAACTATGGCTACACCTTC.

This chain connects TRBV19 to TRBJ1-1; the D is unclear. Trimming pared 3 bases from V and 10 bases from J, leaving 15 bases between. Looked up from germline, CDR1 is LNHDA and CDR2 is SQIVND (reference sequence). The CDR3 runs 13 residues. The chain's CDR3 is CASSIGGMRGAFF. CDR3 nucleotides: TGTGCCAGTAGTATTGGCGGCATGCGGGGAGCTTTCTTT.

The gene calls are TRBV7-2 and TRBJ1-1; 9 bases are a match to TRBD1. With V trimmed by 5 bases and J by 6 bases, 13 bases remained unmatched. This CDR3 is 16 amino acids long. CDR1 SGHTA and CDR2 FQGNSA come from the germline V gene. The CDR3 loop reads CASSTRGGTGSAEAFF. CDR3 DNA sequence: TGTGCCAGCAGCACGCGCGGCGGGACAGGGTCGGCTGAAGCTTTCTTT. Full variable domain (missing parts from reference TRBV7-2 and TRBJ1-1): GAGVSQSPSNKVTEKGKDVELRCDPISGHTALYWYRQSLGQGLEFLIYFQGNSAPDKSGLPSDRFSAERTGGSVSTLTIQRTQQEDSAVYLCASSTRGGTGSAEAFFGQGTRLTVV.

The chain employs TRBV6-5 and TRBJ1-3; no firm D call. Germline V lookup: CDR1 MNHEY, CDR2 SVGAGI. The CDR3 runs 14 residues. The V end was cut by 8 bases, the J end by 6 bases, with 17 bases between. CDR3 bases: TGTGCCAGCTATCGGTCGTTAGGAGAAAACACCATATATTTT. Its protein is CASYRSLGENTIYF.

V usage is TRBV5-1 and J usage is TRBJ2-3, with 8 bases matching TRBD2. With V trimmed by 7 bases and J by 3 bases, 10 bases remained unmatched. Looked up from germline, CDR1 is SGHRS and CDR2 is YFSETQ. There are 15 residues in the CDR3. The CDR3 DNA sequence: TGCGCCAGCTCCAAGATAACGGGAGGGACAGATACGCAGTATTTT. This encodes CASSKITGGTDTQYF.

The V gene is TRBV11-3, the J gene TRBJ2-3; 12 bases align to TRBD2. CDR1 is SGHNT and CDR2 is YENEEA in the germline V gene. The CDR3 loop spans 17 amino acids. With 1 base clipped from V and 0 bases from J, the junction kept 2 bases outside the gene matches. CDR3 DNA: TGTGCCAGCAGCTTAGGCGGGACTAGCGGGAGCACAGATACGCAGTATTTT. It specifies CASSLGGTSGSTDTQYF.